This T cell receptor (beta chain) was identified during a study of blood T cell repertoires in COVID-19. There are 16 residues in the CDR3. The germline V gene has CDR1 SNHLY and CDR2 FYNNEI. Trimming cost V 0 bases and J 2 bases; bases outside gene matches: 6. TCRdb keeps only in-frame clones here, not all; method: immunoSEQ multiplex PCR. The sample has 210,000 or so clones; 81% are singletons. The chain couples TRBV2 to TRBJ2-5, with 7 bases that match TRBD1. Specimen: PBMCs or T cells enriched from blood (not recorded which). The receptor comes from a woman aged 45-65 years with acute COVID-19. CDR3 region: CASSEARQGSQETQYF. DNA of the CDR3: TGTGCCAGCAGTGAAGCGAGACAGGGAAGTCAAGAGACCCAGTACTTC.